This TCR beta chain was captured by sequencing in a study of blood T cell repertoires in COVID-19. As for the study in general: The analysed material was cDNA or gDNA that came from T cells, B-cell-depleted T cells, or PBMCs.

The V gene's germline CDR1 is LGHDT and CDR2 YNNKEL (reference sequence). V dropped 0 bases and J dropped 6 bases, with 9 bases sitting between them. There are 14 residues in the CDR3. Profiled with immunoSEQ multiplex PCR; TCRdb holds only in-frame clones, not every one. The repertoire has tens of thousands of clones, roughly nine tenths of them found once; the top ten carry roughly 2%. This rearrangement joins TRBV3-1 (or the pseudogene TRBV3-2) to TRBJ2-1; no clear D. Sample: peripheral blood. The TCR sequence derives from a woman aged 50 to 60 in a cohort sampled during active COVID-19. This CDR3 reads CASSQEPQANEQFF. The CDR3 coding sequence is TGTGCCAGCAGCCAAGAACCGCAGGCCAATGAGCAGTTCTTC.